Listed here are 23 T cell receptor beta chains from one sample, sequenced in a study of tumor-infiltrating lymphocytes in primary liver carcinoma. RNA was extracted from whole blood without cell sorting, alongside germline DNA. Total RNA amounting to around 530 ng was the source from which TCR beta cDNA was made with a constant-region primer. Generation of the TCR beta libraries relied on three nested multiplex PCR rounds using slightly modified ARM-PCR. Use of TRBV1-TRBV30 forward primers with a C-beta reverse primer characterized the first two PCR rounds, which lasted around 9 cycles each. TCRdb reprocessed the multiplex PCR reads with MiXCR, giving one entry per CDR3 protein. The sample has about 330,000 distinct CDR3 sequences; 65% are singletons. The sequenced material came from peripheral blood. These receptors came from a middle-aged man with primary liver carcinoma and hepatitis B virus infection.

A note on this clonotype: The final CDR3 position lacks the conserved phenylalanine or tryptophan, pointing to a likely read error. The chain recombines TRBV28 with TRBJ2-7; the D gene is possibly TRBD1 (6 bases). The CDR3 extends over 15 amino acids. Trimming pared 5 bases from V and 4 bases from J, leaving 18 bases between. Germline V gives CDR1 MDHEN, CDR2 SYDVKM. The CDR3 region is CASSLQGFAEYEQYL. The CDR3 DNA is TGTGCCAGCAGTCTACAGGGTTTTGCGGAATACGAGCAGTACCTC.

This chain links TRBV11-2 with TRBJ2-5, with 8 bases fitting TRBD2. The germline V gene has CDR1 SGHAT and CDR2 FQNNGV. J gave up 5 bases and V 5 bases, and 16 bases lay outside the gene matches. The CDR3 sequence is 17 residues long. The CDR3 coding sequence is TGTGCCAGCAGCGCCGTTTGGGGAGCGGGAGACGATGAGACCCAGTACTTC. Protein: CASSAVWGAGDDETQYF.

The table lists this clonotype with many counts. The CDR3 protein is CASSYSIRYGLNQPQHF. For the CDR3, the DNA is TGTGCCAGCAGTTACTCGATCCGGTACGGACTCAATCAGCCCCAGCATTTT. This rearrangement joins TRBV6-2 or TRBV6-3 to TRBJ1-5; no firm D call. The CDR3 loop spans 17 amino acids. The germline V and J ends were trimmed by 0 bases and 3 bases, with 15 bases remaining between them. The germline gives CDR1 MNHEY, CDR2 SVGEGT.

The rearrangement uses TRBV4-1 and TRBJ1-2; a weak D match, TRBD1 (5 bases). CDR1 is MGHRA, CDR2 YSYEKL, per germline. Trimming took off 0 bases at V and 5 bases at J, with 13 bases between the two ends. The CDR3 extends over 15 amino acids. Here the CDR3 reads CASSQDPGSGYGYTF. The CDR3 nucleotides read TGCGCCAGCAGCCAAGATCCAGGGAGCGGTTATGGCTACACCTTC.

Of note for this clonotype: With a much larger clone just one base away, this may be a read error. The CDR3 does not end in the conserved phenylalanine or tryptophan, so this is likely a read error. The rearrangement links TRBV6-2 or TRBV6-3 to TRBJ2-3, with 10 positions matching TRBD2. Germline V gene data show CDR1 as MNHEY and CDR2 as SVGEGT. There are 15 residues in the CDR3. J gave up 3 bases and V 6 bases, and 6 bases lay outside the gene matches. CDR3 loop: CASRPSGRATDTQYI. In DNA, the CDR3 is TGTGCCAGCAGACCCAGCGGGAGGGCTACAGATACGCAGTATATT.

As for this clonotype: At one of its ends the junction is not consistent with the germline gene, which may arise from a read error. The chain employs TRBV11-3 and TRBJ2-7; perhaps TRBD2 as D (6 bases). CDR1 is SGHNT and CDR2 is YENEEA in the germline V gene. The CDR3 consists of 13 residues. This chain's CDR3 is CTSSSSRGSEQYF. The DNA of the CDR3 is TGTACCAGCAGCTCTAGCCGGGGGAGCGAGCAGTACTTC.

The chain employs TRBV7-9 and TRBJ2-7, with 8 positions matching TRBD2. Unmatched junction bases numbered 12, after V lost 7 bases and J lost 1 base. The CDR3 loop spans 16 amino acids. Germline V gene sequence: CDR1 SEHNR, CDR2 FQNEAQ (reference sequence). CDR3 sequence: CASIHLGERGSYEQYF. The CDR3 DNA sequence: TGTGCCAGCATCCACCTAGGGGAGCGGGGGTCCTACGAGCAGTACTTC.

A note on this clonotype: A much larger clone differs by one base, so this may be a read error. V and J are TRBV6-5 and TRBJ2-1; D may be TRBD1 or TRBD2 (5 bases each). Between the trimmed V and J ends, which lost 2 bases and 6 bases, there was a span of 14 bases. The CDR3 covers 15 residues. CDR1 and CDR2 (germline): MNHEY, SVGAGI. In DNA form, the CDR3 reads TGTGCCAGCAGTTACCGTTGGGACGCTTCCAATGAGCAGTTCTTC. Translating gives CASSYRWDASNEQFF.

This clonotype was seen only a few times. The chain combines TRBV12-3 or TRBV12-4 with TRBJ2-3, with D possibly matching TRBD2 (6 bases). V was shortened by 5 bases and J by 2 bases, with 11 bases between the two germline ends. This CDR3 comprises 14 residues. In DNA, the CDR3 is TGTGCCAGCAGTCTGGGGGGAGACACAGATACGCAGTATTTT. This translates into CASSLGGDTDTQYF.

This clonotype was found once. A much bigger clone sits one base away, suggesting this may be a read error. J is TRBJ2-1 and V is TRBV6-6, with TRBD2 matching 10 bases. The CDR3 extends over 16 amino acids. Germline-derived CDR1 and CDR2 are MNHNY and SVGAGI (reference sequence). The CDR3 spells CASSSLSSGRGYEQSF. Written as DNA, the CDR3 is TGTGCCAGCAGTTCGCTTTCTAGCGGGAGAGGGTATGAGCAGTCCTTC.

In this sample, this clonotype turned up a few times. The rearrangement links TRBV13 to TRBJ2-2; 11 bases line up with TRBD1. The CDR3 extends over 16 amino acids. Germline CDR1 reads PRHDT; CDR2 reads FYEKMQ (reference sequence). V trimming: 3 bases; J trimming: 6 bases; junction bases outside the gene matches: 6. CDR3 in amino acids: CASSFGQGAGSGELFF. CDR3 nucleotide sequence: TGTGCCAGCAGCTTCGGACAGGGGGCAGGGTCCGGGGAGCTGTTTTTT.

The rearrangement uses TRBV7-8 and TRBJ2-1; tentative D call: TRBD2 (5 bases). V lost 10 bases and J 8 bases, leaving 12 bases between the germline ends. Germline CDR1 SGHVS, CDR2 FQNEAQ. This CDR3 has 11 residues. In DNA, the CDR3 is TGTGCCACCGGGATGATGGATGAGCAGTTCTTC. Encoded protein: CATGMMDEQFF.

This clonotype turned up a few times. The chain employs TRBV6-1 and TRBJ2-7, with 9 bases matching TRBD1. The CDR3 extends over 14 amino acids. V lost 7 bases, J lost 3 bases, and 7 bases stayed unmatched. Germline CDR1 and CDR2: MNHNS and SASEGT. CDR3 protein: CASTPGQGLYEQYF. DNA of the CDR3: TGTGCCAGCACCCCGGGACAGGGCCTCTACGAGCAGTACTTC.

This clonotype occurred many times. CDR3 DNA sequence: TGTGCCATCAGTGAGTCTAGGGGGGACGCACCCCTCCACTTT. Protein sequence: CAISESRGDAPLHF. The chain joins TRBV10-3 to TRBJ1-6; tentative D call: TRBD1 (6 bases). The CDR3 spans 14 residues. CDR1 is ENHRY and CDR2 is SYGVKD in the germline V gene. Trimming took off 0 bases at V and 11 bases at J, with 11 bases between the two ends.

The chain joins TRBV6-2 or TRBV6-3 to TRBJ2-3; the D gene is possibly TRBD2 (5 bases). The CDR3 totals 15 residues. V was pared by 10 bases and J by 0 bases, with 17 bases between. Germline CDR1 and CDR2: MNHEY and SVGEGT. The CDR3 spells CATCNRGLSTDTQYF. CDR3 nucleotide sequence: TGTGCCACCTGTAATCGAGGACTCAGCACAGATACGCAGTATTTT.

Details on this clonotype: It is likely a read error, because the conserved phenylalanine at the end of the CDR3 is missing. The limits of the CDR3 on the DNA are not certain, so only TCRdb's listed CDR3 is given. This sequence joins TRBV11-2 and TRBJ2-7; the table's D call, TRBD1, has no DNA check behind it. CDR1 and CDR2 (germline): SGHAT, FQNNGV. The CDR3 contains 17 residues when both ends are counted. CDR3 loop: CASSLVKPGPLGYEQHI.

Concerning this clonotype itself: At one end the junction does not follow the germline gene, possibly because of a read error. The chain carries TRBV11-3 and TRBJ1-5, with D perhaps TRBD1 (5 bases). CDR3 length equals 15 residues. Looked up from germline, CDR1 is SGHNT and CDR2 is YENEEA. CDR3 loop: CASSLYLGVAQPQHF. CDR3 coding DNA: TGTGCCAGCAGCTTATATCTGGGGGTGGCTCAGCCCCAACATTTT.

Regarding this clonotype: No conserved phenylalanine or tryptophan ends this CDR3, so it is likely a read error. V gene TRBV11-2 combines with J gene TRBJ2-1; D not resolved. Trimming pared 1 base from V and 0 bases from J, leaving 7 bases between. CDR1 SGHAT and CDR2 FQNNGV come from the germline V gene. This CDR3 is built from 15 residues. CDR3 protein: CASSLGGSSYNEQFL. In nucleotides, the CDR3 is TGTGCCAGCAGCTTAGGCGGTAGCTCCTACAATGAGCAGTTCCTC.

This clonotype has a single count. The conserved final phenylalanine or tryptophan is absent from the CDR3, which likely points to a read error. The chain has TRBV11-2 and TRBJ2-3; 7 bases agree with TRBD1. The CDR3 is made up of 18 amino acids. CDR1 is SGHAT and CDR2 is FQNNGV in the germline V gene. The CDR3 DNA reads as TGCTCCAGCAGCTTCGAGGGGGCGATCGTCCTCTCCACAGATACGCAGTATATT. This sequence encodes CSSSFEGAIVLSTDTQYI.

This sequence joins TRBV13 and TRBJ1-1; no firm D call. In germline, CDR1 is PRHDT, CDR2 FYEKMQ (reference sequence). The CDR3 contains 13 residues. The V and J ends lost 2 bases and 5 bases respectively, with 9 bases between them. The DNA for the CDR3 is TGTGCCAGCAGCTTATCCCCTTCTACTGAAGCTTTCTTT. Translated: CASSLSPSTEAFF. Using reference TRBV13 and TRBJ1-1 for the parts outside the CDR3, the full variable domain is AAGVIQSPRHLIKEKRETATLKCYPIPRHDTVYWYQQGPGQDPQFLISFYEKMQSDKGSIPDRFSAQQFSDYHSELNMSSLELGDSALYFCASSLSPSTEAFFGQGTRLTVV.

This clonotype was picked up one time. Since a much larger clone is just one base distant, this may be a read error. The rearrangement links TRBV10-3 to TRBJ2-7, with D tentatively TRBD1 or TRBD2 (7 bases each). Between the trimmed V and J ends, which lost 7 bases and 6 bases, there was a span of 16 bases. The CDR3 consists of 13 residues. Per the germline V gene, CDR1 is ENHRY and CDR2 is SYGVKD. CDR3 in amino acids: CAINRGREGEQYF. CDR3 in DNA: TGTGCCATCAACAGGGGCAGGGAGGGCGAGCAGTACTTC.

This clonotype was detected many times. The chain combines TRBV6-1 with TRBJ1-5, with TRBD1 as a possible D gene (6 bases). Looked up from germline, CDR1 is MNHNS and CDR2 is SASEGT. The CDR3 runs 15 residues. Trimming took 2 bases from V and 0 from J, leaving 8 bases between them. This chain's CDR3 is CASSEQDSSNQPQHF. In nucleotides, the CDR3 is TGTGCCAGCAGTGAACAGGACAGTAGCAATCAGCCCCAGCATTTT.

CDR3 nucleotide sequence: TGTGCCAGCTCACCACAGGGTTTAGGGGAGACCCAGTACTTC. Translating gives CASSPQGLGETQYF. This chain joins TRBV18 and TRBJ2-5; D not certain. The CDR3 runs 14 residues. The germline V gene has CDR1 KGHSH and CDR2 LQKENI. V was trimmed by 1 base and J by 5 bases, leaving 11 bases between them.